The present T cell receptor (beta chain) was sequenced within a study of control samples from healthy donors and cancer patients. Sequenced by immunoSEQ multiplex PCR; TCRdb stores in-frame clones only, minus some. The data show fewer than 200,000 clones, with over 85% seen just once and 4.1% held by the top ten. The V and J ends lost 3 bases and 4 bases respectively, with 9 bases between them. The CDR3 is made up of 13 amino acids. The V gene's germline CDR1 is SNHLY and CDR2 FYNNEI. The chain joins TRBV2 to TRBJ1-1; D ambiguous. This receptor was taken from a woman aged 55-75 years in good health. The material sequenced was blood. In DNA form, the CDR3 reads TGTGCCAGCAGTGAGGGGTCGGGCACTGAAGCTTTCTTT. This sequence encodes CASSEGSGTEAFF. The whole variable domain, filled in from reference TRBV2 and TRBJ1-1, reads EPEVTQTPSHQVTQMGQEVILRCVPISNHLYFYWYRQILGQKVEFLVSFYNNEISEKSEIFDDQFSVERPDGSNFTLKIRSTKLEDSAMYFCASSEGSGTEAFFGQGTRLTVV.